The rows below give T cell receptor beta chains drawn from one sample of a study of OX40 agonist ivuxolimab in advanced cancers. Some clones are missing from TCRdb's copy, which holds only in-frame ones; the method was immunoSEQ multiplex PCR. Among about 63,000 clones listed, around 89% were seen once. The sequencing used CD4+ or CD8+ T cells sorted from blood, collected in a trial of the OX40 agonist ivuxolimab. These receptor sequences come from an adult with an advanced solid tumor such as melanoma, head and neck, liver or kidney cancer. CDR3s include the opening cysteine and the closing phenylalanine or tryptophan. A D gene is named only where the DNA matches it firmly. The size entry is marked missing in some rows and otherwise reads once, few, many or a size class.

DNA: TGTGCCAGCAGTTTGGGACAGGGATTGGCAACTAATGAAAAACTGTTTTTT
CDR3: CASSLGQGLATNEKLFF
J: TRBJ1-4
size: .
V: TRBV28
D: TRBD1

DNA: TGTGCCAGCAGCTTATTAACGGGCAGCCCCCTCCACTTT
CDR3: CASSLLTGSPLHF
J: TRBJ1-6
size: .
V: TRBV11-3
D: .

DNA: TGTGCCAGCAGTGAGCGGGGGAGCACAGATACGCAGTATTTT
CDR3: CASSERGSTDTQYF
J: TRBJ2-3
size: .
V: TRBV6-4
D: TRBD2

DNA: TGCGCCAGCAGCCCCCTGATGGGGCGCGATCAGCCCCAGCATTTT
CDR3: CASSPLMGRDQPQHF
J: TRBJ1-5
size: .
V: TRBV5-1
D: .

DNA: TGTGCCATCAGGGGGAGGGACGCCGGGGAGCTGTTTTTT
CDR3: CAIRGRDAGELFF
J: TRBJ2-2
size: few
V: TRBV10-3
D: TRBD2

DNA: TGTGCCAGCAGCGCCCAGGGACCCTATGGCTACACCTTC
CDR3: CASSAQGPYGYTF
J: TRBJ1-2
size: .
V: TRBV9
D: .

DNA: TGTGCCAGCACTGACAGGACCGACAGCCACTATGGCTACACCTTC
CDR3: CASTDRTDSHYGYTF
J: TRBJ1-2
size: .
V: TRBV28
D: .

DNA: TGTGCCAGTAGTATTGGGGTTGGTGCCTATAATTCACCCCTCCACTTT
CDR3: CASSIGVGAYNSPLHF
J: TRBJ1-6
size: once
V: TRBV19
D: .

DNA: TGTGCCAGCAGCAAGGGGGACTCCAGGTTCCAAGAGACCCAGTACTTC
CDR3: CASSKGDSRFQETQYF
J: TRBJ2-5
size: .
V: TRBV21-1
D: .

DNA: TGCGCCAGCAGCTTGGGGGGTGGGCCGGAGACCCAGTACTTC
CDR3: CASSLGGGPETQYF
J: TRBJ2-5
size: .
V: TRBV5-1
D: .

DNA: TGTGCCAGCATCCACCCCGGGAACGGGGAAGAGACCCAGTACTTC
CDR3: CASIHPGNGEETQYF
J: TRBJ2-5
size: .
V: TRBV6-7
D: .

DNA: TGTGCCAGTAGTATAGCACAGGGAGATTCGAACACCGGGGAGCTGTTTTTT
CDR3: CASSIAQGDSNTGELFF
J: TRBJ2-2
size: once
V: TRBV19
D: .

DNA: TGTGCCATCAGTGCGGGGGGGAACACTGAAGCTTTCTTT
CDR3: CAISAGGNTEAFF
J: TRBJ1-1
size: .
V: TRBV10-3
D: .

DNA: TGTGCCAGCAGTTACGGCGGGGGATGGATGACTGAAGCTTTCTTT
CDR3: CASSYGGGWMTEAFF
J: TRBJ1-1
size: .
V: TRBV6-5
D: .

DNA: TGTGCCAGCAGCTCAGGACGGAACACTGAAGCTTTCTTT
CDR3: CASSSGRNTEAFF
J: TRBJ1-1
size: .
V: TRBV7-3
D: .

DNA: TGCGCCAGCAGCGGGAGGGGGAGGACGGATGAGCAGTTCTTC
CDR3: CASSGRGRTDEQFF
J: TRBJ2-1
size: .
V: TRBV5-1
D: .

DNA: TGTGCCAGCAGTTTACAGGGGGTATGGGGAAACACTGAAGCTTTCTTT
CDR3: CASSLQGVWGNTEAFF
J: TRBJ1-1
size: .
V: TRBV6-5
D: TRBD1

DNA: TGTGCCAGCAGCTTACCGGGACAGGCATATGGCTACACCTTC
CDR3: CASSLPGQAYGYTF
J: TRBJ1-2
size: .
V: TRBV11-1
D: TRBD1

DNA: TGTGCCAGCAGCTTAGGGACAGGAGGAGAGACCCAGTACTTC
CDR3: CASSLGTGGETQYF
J: TRBJ2-5
size: .
V: TRBV7-9
D: TRBD1

DNA: TGTGCCAGCAGCTTAGGCCCCGACGGCTCCTACGAGCAGTACTTC
CDR3: CASSLGPDGSYEQYF
J: TRBJ2-7
size: .
V: TRBV7-2
D: .

DNA: TGTGCCAGCAGTTTTTTGTCCTCTAGCGGAGCCTACAATGAGCAGTTCTTC
CDR3: CASSFLSSSGAYNEQFF
J: TRBJ2-1
size: .
V: TRBV27
D: TRBD2

DNA: TGTGCCAGCTCCGGGGACCACCAAGAGACCCAGTACTTC
CDR3: CASSGDHQETQYF
J: TRBJ2-5
size: .
V: TRBV2
D: .

DNA: TGTGCCAGCAGTGACCCCGGACAGGGGGCTAGTGGCTACACCTTC
CDR3: CASSDPGQGASGYTF
J: TRBJ1-2
size: .
V: TRBV6-4
D: TRBD1

DNA: TGTGCCAGGGGGGACACTCCTAATGAAAAACTGTTTTTT
CDR3: CARGDTPNEKLFF
J: TRBJ1-4
size: .
V: TRBV5-6
D: .

DNA: TGTGCCAGCAGCATGCTTTTGAACACTGAAGCTTTCTTT
CDR3: CASSMLLNTEAFF
J: TRBJ1-1
size: .
V: TRBV7-6
D: .

DNA: TGCAGTGCCGCCAGACGGGACACTGAAGCTTTCTTT
CDR3: CSAARRDTEAFF
J: TRBJ1-1
size: .
V: TRBV29-1
D: .

DNA: TGTGCCAGCAGTTTTGCCGGGACAGCCTACGAGCAGTACTTC
CDR3: CASSFAGTAYEQYF
J: TRBJ2-7
size: .
V: TRBV7-9
D: TRBD1

DNA: TGTGCCAGTAGTGTTCCGCAGGCCAAAAACATTCAGTACTTC
CDR3: CASSVPQAKNIQYF
J: TRBJ2-4
size: .
V: TRBV19
D: .

DNA: TGCGCCAGCAGCTCCGGGGTGGGGGGGAGCAATCAGCCCCAGCATTTT
CDR3: CASSSGVGGSNQPQHF
J: TRBJ1-5
size: .
V: TRBV5-1
D: .

DNA: TGTGCCAGCAGTGAAGCAAATTGGCTTAAGAATTCACCCCTCCACTTT
CDR3: CASSEANWLKNSPLHF
J: TRBJ1-6
size: .
V: TRBV6-1
D: .

DNA: TGTGCCAGCAGTTACTCGATACCGGGGGGGCCTGAGACCCAGTACTTC
CDR3: CASSYSIPGGPETQYF
J: TRBJ2-5
size: .
V: TRBV6-5
D: TRBD2

DNA: TGTGCCAGCAGTGGCGGCAACACCGGGGAGCTGTTTTTT
CDR3: CASSGGNTGELFF
J: TRBJ2-2
size: few
V: TRBV2
D: .

DNA: TGTGCCAGCAGCGTAGAGGGACTTACTTACAATGAGCAGTTCTTC
CDR3: CASSVEGLTYNEQFF
J: TRBJ2-1
size: .
V: TRBV9
D: .

DNA: TGTGCCAGCACCCCCCGAGGGGTCCCCTCCTACGAGCAGTACTTC
CDR3: CASTPRGVPSYEQYF
J: TRBJ2-7
size: .
V: TRBV27
D: .

DNA: TGTGCCATCAGTTTGACGGCTTCCTACGAGCAGTACTTC
CDR3: CAISLTASYEQYF
J: TRBJ2-7
size: .
V: TRBV10-3
D: .

DNA: TGTGCCAGCAAAACCTCCTCCGGGACAGGGGATGAGACCCAGTACTTC
CDR3: CASKTSSGTGDETQYF
J: TRBJ2-5
size: .
V: TRBV5-4
D: TRBD1

DNA: TGTGCCAGCTCGCTCTCCGGGACCTTCTATGGCTACACCTTC
CDR3: CASSLSGTFYGYTF
J: TRBJ1-2
size: .
V: TRBV18
D: .

DNA: TGTGCCAGCAGTGTGGGGACGGAGAACACTGAAGCTTTCTTT
CDR3: CASSVGTENTEAFF
J: TRBJ1-1
size: .
V: TRBV6-1
D: .

DNA: TGTGCCAGCGTCCAGGGGGCGAGAGAGACCCAGTACTTC
CDR3: CASVQGARETQYF
J: TRBJ2-5
size: .
V: TRBV5-6
D: TRBD1

DNA: TGTGCCAGCAGCGTACTAGGGGCAGGAGCTAACTATGGCTACACCTTC
CDR3: CASSVLGAGANYGYTF
J: TRBJ1-2
size: .
V: TRBV9
D: .

DNA: TGTGCCAGCAGCCTGACAGGGGCAGGGGAAAAACTGTTTTTT
CDR3: CASSLTGAGEKLFF
J: TRBJ1-4
size: few
V: TRBV13
D: TRBD1

DNA: TGTGCCAGCAGCCCGGGGACTAGCGGGGGGCAGAAACAGTACTTC
CDR3: CASSPGTSGGQKQYF
J: TRBJ2-7
size: .
V: TRBV7-9
D: TRBD2

DNA: TGTGCCAGCAGCCTCCGCCGGAACACCGGGGAGCTGTTTTTT
CDR3: CASSLRRNTGELFF
J: TRBJ2-2
size: few
V: TRBV7-9
D: .

DNA: TGCGCCAGCAGCCTCTCTTTGACAGGGATAGGCGAGCAGTACTTC
CDR3: CASSLSLTGIGEQYF
J: TRBJ2-7
size: .
V: TRBV4-1
D: TRBD1

DNA: TGTGCCAGCAGTGTTAGCGCCTACTTACCCTATGGCTACACCTTC
CDR3: CASSVSAYLPYGYTF
J: TRBJ1-2
size: once
V: TRBV6-1
D: .

DNA: TGTGCCAGCAGCCCGACAGGGGTAAGCACAGATACGCAGTATTTT
CDR3: CASSPTGVSTDTQYF
J: TRBJ2-3
size: .
V: TRBV7-9
D: TRBD1

DNA: TGCGCCAGCAGCCGGGACTCCAGCTCTGGAAACACCATATATTTT
CDR3: CASSRDSSSGNTIYF
J: TRBJ1-3
size: .
V: TRBV5-1
D: .

DNA: TGCGCCAGCAGCCCAAATAACTATGGCTACACCTTC
CDR3: CASSPNNYGYTF
J: TRBJ1-2
size: .
V: TRBV5-1
D: .

DNA: TGTGCCAGCTCACCACCGTCAGGGGAATTTGGCGAGCAGTACTTC
CDR3: CASSPPSGEFGEQYF
J: TRBJ2-7
size: .
V: TRBV18
D: .

DNA: TGCAGCGTTGAGGGACCGGGGGAGACCCAGTACTTC
CDR3: CSVEGPGETQYF
J: TRBJ2-5
size: .
V: TRBV29-1
D: .

DNA: TGTGCCAGCTCAGCGACAGGGGGAACAGCTTCACCCCTCCACTTT
CDR3: CASSATGGTASPLHF
J: TRBJ1-6
size: .
V: TRBV18
D: TRBD1

DNA: TGCAGCGTTGTATCGGCAACAACTAATGAAAAACTGTTTTTT
CDR3: CSVVSATTNEKLFF
J: TRBJ1-4
size: .
V: TRBV29-1
D: .

DNA: TGTGCCACCACTGGGACTAGCGGGGGGTCTAGCACAGATACGCAGTATTTT
CDR3: CATTGTSGGSSTDTQYF
J: TRBJ2-3
size: .
V: TRBV10-3
D: TRBD2

DNA: TGTGCCAGTATGGCCGTCCTAGCGGGGTCCACAGATACGCAGTATTTT
CDR3: CASMAVLAGSTDTQYF
J: TRBJ2-3
size: .
V: TRBV28
D: TRBD2

DNA: TGCAGCGTTGCCGCGGGGGGGCGCTCAGATACGCAGTATTTT
CDR3: CSVAAGGRSDTQYF
J: TRBJ2-3
size: few
V: TRBV29-1
D: TRBD2

DNA: TGTGCCAGCAGCTTAAACAGGGGAGAAAAACTGTTTTTT
CDR3: CASSLNRGEKLFF
J: TRBJ1-4
size: .
V: TRBV5-8
D: TRBD1

DNA: TGTGCTAGCAGCTTAGGCACTCCCACCTACAATGAGCAGTTCTTC
CDR3: CASSLGTPTYNEQFF
J: TRBJ2-1
size: .
V: TRBV7-7
D: .